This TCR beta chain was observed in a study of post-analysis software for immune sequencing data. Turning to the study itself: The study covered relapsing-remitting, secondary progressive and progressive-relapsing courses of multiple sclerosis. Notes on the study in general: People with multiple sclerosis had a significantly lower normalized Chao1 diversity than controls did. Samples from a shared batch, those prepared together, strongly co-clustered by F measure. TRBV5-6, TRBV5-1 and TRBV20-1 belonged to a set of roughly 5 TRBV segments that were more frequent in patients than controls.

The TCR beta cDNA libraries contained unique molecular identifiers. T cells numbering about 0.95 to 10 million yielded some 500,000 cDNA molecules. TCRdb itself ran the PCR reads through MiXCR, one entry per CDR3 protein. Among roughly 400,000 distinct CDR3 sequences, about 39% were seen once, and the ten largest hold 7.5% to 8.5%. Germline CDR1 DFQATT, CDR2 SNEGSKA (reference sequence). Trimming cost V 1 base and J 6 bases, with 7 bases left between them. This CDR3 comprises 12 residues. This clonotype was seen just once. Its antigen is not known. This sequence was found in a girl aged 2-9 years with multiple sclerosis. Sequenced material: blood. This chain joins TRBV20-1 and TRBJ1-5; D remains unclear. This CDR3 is CSARAGRQPQHF. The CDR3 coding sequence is TGCAGTGCTAGAGCCGGGCGTCAGCCCCAGCATTTT.